The 18 T cell receptor beta chains in this list originate from one sample, sequenced in a study of monozygotic twins with cystic fibrosis. Method: immunoSEQ multiplex PCR; TCRdb's copy keeps in-frame clones and lacks some. The sample includes 9,500 to 12,000 clones, just over 99% of them seen just once. The specimen sequenced was blood. The receptors originated from a man between 18 and 29 years old with cystic fibrosis.

V gene TRBV2 combines with J gene TRBJ2-3, with a weak D call TRBD2 (5 bases). V was cut by 4 bases and J by 3 bases, with 26 bases left in between. This CDR3 is built from 19 residues. Germline lookup yields CDR1 SNHLY and CDR2 FYNNEI. This CDR3 reads CASSGRGPSQALRTDTQYF. DNA for the CDR3: TGTGCCAGCAGTGGTCGGGGTCCCTCGCAGGCCCTAAGGACAGATACGCAGTATTTT.

V is TRBV7-8 and J is TRBJ2-7; 7 bases fit TRBD1. The CDR3 has 17 residues. After removal of 2 bases from V and 0 bases from J, the junction contained 10 bases not matched to a gene. Germline values: CDR1 SGHVS, CDR2 FQNEAQ. CDR3 protein: CASSLTPGTASSYEQYF. DNA for the CDR3: TGTGCCAGCAGCTTAACCCCCGGGACAGCAAGCTCCTACGAGCAGTACTTC. Based on the CDR3 plus reference TRBV7-8 and TRBJ2-7, the full variable domain is GAGVSQSPRYKVAKRGQDVALRCDPISGHVSLFWYQQALGQGPEFLTYFQNEAQLDKSGLPSDRFFAERPEGSVSTLKIQRTQQEDSAVYLCASSLTPGTASSYEQYFGPGTRLTVT.

The chain combines TRBV27 with TRBJ1-2, with D unresolved. The germline CDR1 and CDR2 sequences are MNHEY and SMNVEV (reference sequence). V was cut by 3 bases and J by 4 bases, with 15 bases left in between. The CDR3 runs 15 residues. The CDR3 DNA is TGTGCCAGCAGTTTTTCGACAAGGGATGTCTATGGCTACACCTTC. Translation: CASSFSTRDVYGYTF.

The table lists this clone with a count of one. The chain has TRBV4-2 and TRBJ1-1; D possibly corresponds to TRBD1 (5 bases). This CDR3 has 19 residues. Germline CDR1 LGHNA, CDR2 YNFKEQ. The V gene lost 3 bases and the J gene lost 0 bases, with 23 bases spanning the gap. The CDR3 DNA reads TGTGCCAGCAGCCACGGGCAGGGTGGTTTTTCGGGGATGAACACTGAAGCTTTCTTT. Amino acid sequence: CASSHGQGGFSGMNTEAFF.

This sequence joins TRBV5-1 and TRBJ2-1, with 7 bases matching TRBD2. The CDR3 has 16 amino acids. V was pared by 0 bases and J by 3 bases, with 6 bases of the junction left unmatched. The V gene's germline CDR1 is SGHRS and CDR2 YFSETQ. The CDR3 reads CASSLAGGVIYNEQFF. CDR3 DNA sequence: TGCGCCAGCAGCTTGGCGGGGGGAGTCATCTACAATGAGCAGTTCTTC.

The CDR3 DNA is TGTGCCAGCAGCTATCGTGGACTAGCGGGAGGAGTCGAGCAGTACTTC. Translated, it gives CASSYRGLAGGVEQYF. V is TRBV5-4 and J is TRBJ2-7, with TRBD2 matching over 14 bases. Germline V lookup: CDR1 SGHNT, CDR2 YYREEE (reference sequence). This CDR3 has 16 amino acids. V was clipped by 3 bases and J by 6 bases; unmatched bases: 8.

This chain connects TRBV11-2 to TRBJ2-1; no clear D gene. The V end lost 6 bases, the J end lost 8 bases, and 14 bases lay between the germline ends. The CDR3 runs 13 residues. The germline CDR1 and CDR2 sequences are SGHAT and FQNNGV. The CDR3 nucleotides read TGTGCCAGCAGACCTGGGTGGAATGATGAGCAGTTCTTC. This encodes CASRPGWNDEQFF.

The chain recombines TRBV5-1 with TRBJ2-3; 12 nucleotides line up with TRBD2. Germline lookup yields CDR1 SGHRS and CDR2 YFSETQ. With V trimmed by 0 bases and J by 1 base, 3 bases remained unmatched. The CDR3 contains 17 residues. The chain's CDR3 is CASSLGLAGVRTDTQYF. The CDR3 DNA is TGCGCCAGCAGCTTGGGACTAGCGGGGGTGCGCACAGATACGCAGTATTTT.

The chain uses TRBV20-1 and TRBJ1-5; D ambiguous. The V end was cut by 3 bases, the J end by 11 bases, with 2 bases between. Germline CDR1 DFQATT, CDR2 SNEGSKA (reference sequence). This CDR3 region has 8 residues. CDR3 region: CSARTQHF. The CDR3 nucleotides read TGCAGTGCTAGGACCCAGCATTTT.

The J gene is TRBJ2-1, the V gene TRBV7-8; the match to TRBD2 covers 12 bases. The germline gives CDR1 SGHVS, CDR2 FQNEAQ. The ends lost 5 bases at V and 6 bases at J; junction bases unmatched: 14. The CDR3 runs to 18 residues. CDR3 in DNA: TGTGCCAGCAGCGAAGTAAGGACTCGGACTAGCGGGGCCAATGAGCAGTTCTTC. Translating it yields CASSEVRTRTSGANEQFF.

This clone was observed a single time. The chain joins TRBV27 to TRBJ2-2, with TRBD2 identical over 11 bases. Germline trimming cut 1 base from V and 4 bases from J; bases unmatched to any gene: 2. Germline CDR1 reads MNHEY; CDR2 reads SMNVEV (reference sequence). The CDR3 extends over 16 amino acids. The CDR3 sequence: CASSLLAGGFTGELFF. Here the CDR3 DNA reads TGTGCCAGCAGTTTATTAGCGGGAGGGTTCACCGGGGAGCTGTTTTTT.

The chain is built from TRBV4-1 and TRBJ2-6, with 15 bases fitting TRBD2. Germline V gives CDR1 MGHRA, CDR2 YSYEKL. This CDR3 is built from 19 residues. The junction had 7 bases not matched to a gene; V was cut back by 0 bases and J by 7 bases. CDR3 in amino acids: CASSQESGTSGGKANVLTF. The CDR3 DNA reads TGCGCCAGCAGCCAAGAATCCGGGACTAGCGGGGGGAAAGCCAACGTCCTGACTTTC.

The CDR3 region is CASSLEAGLAFF. The CDR3 DNA sequence: TGTGCCAGCAGCTTAGAAGCAGGGTTAGCTTTCTTT. V is TRBV7-9 and J is TRBJ1-1, with a possible D match to TRBD1 (5 bases). Germline lookup yields CDR1 SEHNR and CDR2 FQNEAQ (reference sequence). V was cut by 1 base and J by 10 bases, with 10 bases left in between. The CDR3 spans 12 residues.

The gene calls are TRBV4-3 and TRBJ2-2; 7 bases align to TRBD1. CDR3 length: 16 amino acids. Losses at the gene ends were 2 bases for V and 0 bases for J; bases not matched to a gene: 3. Germline V lookup: CDR1 LGHNA, CDR2 YSLEER. For the CDR3, the DNA is TGCGCCAGCAGCCAAACCGGGACAGCGAACACCGGGGAGCTGTTTTTT. Residues: CASSQTGTANTGELFF.

This chain links TRBV4-1 with TRBJ2-1, with D possibly matching TRBD1 (6 bases). Trimming stripped 2 bases from V and 8 bases from J, with 10 bases between. The length of the CDR3 is 13 residues. Germline CDR1 is MGHRA and CDR2 is YSYEKL. The CDR3 spells CASSQLKGDEQFF. The DNA for the CDR3 is TGCGCCAGCAGCCAATTAAAGGGGGATGAGCAGTTCTTC.

CDR3 sequence: CASSSGLLPRDNEQFF. The CDR3 DNA follows: TGCGCCAGCAGCTCCGGACTCCTCCCTCGGGACAATGAGCAGTTCTTC. The V gene is TRBV5-1, the J gene TRBJ2-1; TRBD2 is a possible D gene (5 bases). Germline CDR1 is SGHRS and CDR2 is YFSETQ. CDR3 size: 16 residues. The V end was cut by 3 bases, the J end by 5 bases, with 18 bases between.

V and J are TRBV7-6 and TRBJ2-3, with TRBD1 as a possible D gene (7 bases). Germline CDR1 and CDR2: SGHVS and FNYEAQ. CDR3 length: 14 residues. V lost 5 bases and J lost 4, with 13 bases in between. The DNA for the CDR3 is TGTGCCAGCAGCCCCACAGGGGAGGCAGATACGCAGTATTTT. It translates to CASSPTGEADTQYF.

The chain carries TRBV30 and TRBJ2-5; D is undetermined. This CDR3 comprises 12 residues. The germline V gene encodes CDR1 GTSNPN and CDR2 SVGIG (reference sequence). V lost 3 bases and J 11 bases, leaving 16 bases between the germline ends. Here the CDR3 DNA reads TGTGCCTGGAGCCCTGGGGAATATGAGCAGTACTTC. This translates into CAWSPGEYEQYF.